This record looks at one T cell receptor (beta chain) sequence and its context. The antigen is undetermined. These data originate in a study of T cell repertoires in cytomegalovirus infection. The V gene's germline CDR1 is MDHEN and CDR2 SYDVKM. Trimming took 5 bases from V and 5 from J; bases not matched to a gene: 0. The CDR3 has 13 amino acids. TCRdb re-called the reads through MiXCR, storing one row per CDR3 protein. The sample shows roughly 34,000 distinct CDR3 sequences, approximately 52% of them seen only once. This sample comprised CD8+ T cells from cultured PBMCs, obtained from culture after CMV antigen stimulation. The clonotype originates from a human donor in good health (CMV status not recorded). Some clones in this sample may be carry-over from other donors' samples. V usage is TRBV28 and J usage is TRBJ1-6, with 7 bases that match TRBD1. This CDR3 reads CASSGTDNSPLHF. Here the CDR3 DNA reads TGTGCCAGCAGTGGGACAGATAATTCACCCCTCCACTTT.